This T cell receptor beta chain emerged from a study of blood T cell repertoires in COVID-19. Libraries were prepared by immunoSEQ multiplex PCR; TCRdb keeps only in-frame clonotypes and omits some of them. The sample yields roughly 120,000 clones, 81% seen once. CDR1 and CDR2 (germline): LNHDA, SQIVND (reference sequence). The V and J ends lost 1 base and 2 bases respectively, with 16 bases between them. The CDR3 has 17 amino acids. The V call is TRBV19, the J call TRBJ2-3, with a possible D match to TRBD2 (5 bases). Sequencing was performed on peripheral blood. The sequence was obtained from a man aged 45-60 years with acute or convalescent COVID-19. The CDR3 bases are TGTGCCAGTAGTATAGGTGGGCCCCTGGGAGACACAGATACGCAGTATTTT. It encodes CASSIGGPLGDTDTQYF.